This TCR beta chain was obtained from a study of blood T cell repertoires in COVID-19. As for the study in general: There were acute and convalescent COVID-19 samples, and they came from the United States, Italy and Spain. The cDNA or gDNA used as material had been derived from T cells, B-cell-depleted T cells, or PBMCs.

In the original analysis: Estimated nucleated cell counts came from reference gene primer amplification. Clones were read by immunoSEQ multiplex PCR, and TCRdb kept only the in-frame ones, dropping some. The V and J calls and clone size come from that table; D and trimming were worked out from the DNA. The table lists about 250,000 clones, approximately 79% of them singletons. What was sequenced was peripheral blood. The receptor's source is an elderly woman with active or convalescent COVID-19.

This CDR3 reads CASSLPTNEKLFF. As DNA, the CDR3 is TGTGCCAGCAGCCTTCCAACTAATGAAAAACTGTTTTTT. The chain joins TRBV5-6 to TRBJ1-4; D unresolved. The CDR3 is 13 residues long. V was pared by 4 bases and J by 0 bases, with 4 bases between. Germline V gives CDR1 SGHDT, CDR2 YYEEEE.